These 5 T cell receptor beta chains were all obtained from the same sample, sequenced in a study of CD8 T cells in Susac syndrome. An input of 0.5 to 1 ug of RNA was subjected to reverse transcription using random hexamers. MiXCR was run by TCRdb on the immunoSEQ multiplex PCR reads, yielding one entry per CDR3 protein. The table has under 70,000 distinct CDR3 sequences, around 94% seen once. The sample consisted of CD8+ T cells from PBMCs. All receptors come from a human donor in good health.

The gene calls are TRBV28 and TRBJ1-1, with D perhaps matching TRBD1 (5 bases). Per germline, CDR1 MDHEN and CDR2 SYDVKM. The CDR3 spans 13 residues. Trimming took 8 bases from V and 1 from J, leaving 11 bases between them. CDR3 sequence: CASQVGTNTEAFF. CDR3 DNA: TGTGCCAGCCAAGTGGGGACGAACACTGAAGCTTTCTTT.

As DNA, the CDR3 is TGTGCCAGTAGTGCGACAGCTAGCAATCAGCCCCAGCATTTT. Translation gives CASSATASNQPQHF. The V call is TRBV19, the J call TRBJ1-5; D is perhaps TRBD1 (5 bases). The CDR3 has 14 residues. The germline CDR1 and CDR2 sequences are LNHDA and SQIVND (reference sequence). Trimming took 5 bases from V and 0 from J, leaving 8 bases between them.

The chain combines TRBV6-2 or TRBV6-3 with TRBJ2-2, with 7 bases matching TRBD1. V gave up 4 bases and J gave up 0 bases; unmatched junction bases: 5. Germline CDR1 is MNHEY and CDR2 is SVGEGT. This CDR3 is 16 amino acids long. The CDR3 DNA reads TGTGCCAGCAGTTCCCCCGACAGGGCGAACACCGGGGAGCTGTTTTTT. As protein: CASSSPDRANTGELFF.

This clonotype occurred once. This chain connects TRBV12-3 or TRBV12-4 to TRBJ1-2; no reliable D call. Trimming took off 4 bases at V and 0 bases at J, with 15 bases between the two ends. The CDR3 sequence is 16 residues long. The DNA of the CDR3 is TGTGCCAGCAGTTCCCCCCCGGAGGCAGCTAACTATGGCTACACCTTC. It translates to CASSSPPEAANYGYTF.

The chain links TRBV2 to TRBJ2-2; 9 nucleotides agree with TRBD1. Germline CDR1 SNHLY, CDR2 FYNNEI. This CDR3 spans 13 amino acids. Trimming cost V 10 bases and J 3 bases; bases outside gene matches: 3. The CDR3 coding sequence is TGTGCCACGGGGGACAGGGACACCGGGGAGCTGTTTTTT. It codes for CATGDRDTGELFF.